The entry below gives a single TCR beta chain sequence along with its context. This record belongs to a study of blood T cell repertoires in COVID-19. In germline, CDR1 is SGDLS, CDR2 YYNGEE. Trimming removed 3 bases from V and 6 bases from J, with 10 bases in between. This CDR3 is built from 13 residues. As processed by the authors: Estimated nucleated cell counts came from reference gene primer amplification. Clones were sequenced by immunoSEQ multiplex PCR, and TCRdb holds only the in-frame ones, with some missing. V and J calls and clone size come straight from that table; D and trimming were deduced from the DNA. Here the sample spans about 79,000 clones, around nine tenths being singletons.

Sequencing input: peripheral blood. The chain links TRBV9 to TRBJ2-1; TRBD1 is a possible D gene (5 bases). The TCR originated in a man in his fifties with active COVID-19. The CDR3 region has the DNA TGTGCCAGCAGCGGTCATACAGGCAATGAGCAGTTCTTC. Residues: CASSGHTGNEQFF.